A single sample is the source of the 13 T cell receptor beta chains below, sequenced in a study of early T cells in non-severe SARS-CoV-2 infection. TCRdb called the 5' RACE reads again in MiXCR, with one record for every CDR3 protein. The sample has some 98,000 distinct CDR3 sequences, approximately 9.9% seen once; the top ten hold around 5.1%. The specimen was whole blood. These receptors were taken from an adult who was a healthcare worker with PCR-confirmed SARS-CoV-2 infection or an uninfected control (not recorded which).

Many counts were recorded for this clonotype. CDR3 bases: TGTGCCAGCAGTCGACTTCCCGCGACAGGGGAAAACACTGAAGCTTTCTTT. This encodes CASSRLPATGENTEAFF. The genes are TRBV28 and TRBJ1-1; 8 bases fit TRBD1. The CDR3 length is 17 residues. The germline V gene encodes CDR1 MDHEN and CDR2 SYDVKM. After removal of 5 bases from V and 2 bases from J, the junction contained 13 bases not matched to a gene.

This clonotype was counted between two and nine times. J is TRBJ1-4 and V is TRBV7-9; no definite D call. V lost 4 bases and J 8 bases, leaving 11 bases between the germline ends. The CDR3 is 13 residues long. The germline V gene encodes CDR1 SEHNR and CDR2 FQNEAQ (reference sequence). Written as DNA, the CDR3 is TGTGCCAGCAGCTCCCGAGGGAAAGAAAAACTGTTTTTT. Protein product: CASSSRGKEKLFF. Drawing the rest from reference TRBV7-9 and TRBJ1-4, the complete variable domain is DTGVSQNPRHKITKRGQNVTFRCDPISEHNRLYWYRQTLGQGPEFLTYFQNEAQLEKSRLLSDRFSAERPKGSFSTLEIQRTEQGDSAMYLCASSSRGKEKLFFGSGTQLSVL.

The rearrangement uses TRBV29-1 and TRBJ1-3; D gene ambiguous. Germline CDR1 SQVTM, CDR2 ANQGSEA. Trimming left V 0 bases short and J 8 bases short, with 11 bases between. The CDR3 consists of 13 residues. CDR3 amino acids: CSVEDLLVDTIYF. The CDR3 DNA sequence: TGCAGCGTTGAAGATCTGTTGGTGGACACCATATATTTT.

This clonotype was seen ten or more times. V gene TRBV11-3 combines with J gene TRBJ2-7; weak D call: TRBD1 (5 bases). This CDR3 is 12 amino acids long. Trimming pared 4 bases from V and 4 bases from J, leaving 8 bases between. Germline CDR1 and CDR2: SGHNT and YENEEA. CDR3 residues: CASSSTAYEQYF. CDR3 DNA sequence: TGTGCCAGCAGCTCGACAGCTTACGAGCAGTACTTC.

This clonotype occurred a few times. The chain joins TRBV11-2 to TRBJ2-2; D remains unclear. Trimming removed 3 bases at V and 4 bases at J, with 6 bases between. Germline CDR1 is SGHAT and CDR2 is FQNNGV. CDR3 size: 13 residues. CDR3 sequence (DNA): TGTGCCAGCAGCTTTCCCGGCACCGGGGAGCTGTTTTTT. It yields the protein CASSFPGTGELFF.

The chain combines TRBV29-1 with TRBJ2-4; D is uncertain. The CDR3 runs to 11 residues. With 3 bases removed from V and 7 bases from J, the gap between germline ends came to 7 bases. The germline V gene encodes CDR1 SQVTM and CDR2 ANQGSEA. Here the CDR3 DNA reads TGCAGCGTTGATCGTGCGAACATTCAGTACTTC. This sequence encodes CSVDRANIQYF.

This clonotype was recorded at least ten times. This rearrangement joins TRBV6-5 to TRBJ1-5, with D uncertain. Trimming removed 3 bases at V and 1 base at J, with 4 bases between. CDR1 MNHEY and CDR2 SVGAGI come from the germline V gene. This CDR3 has 13 residues. CDR3 loop: CASSYGSNQPQHF. DNA for the CDR3: TGTGCCAGCAGTTATGGCAGCAATCAGCCCCAGCATTTT.

The chain links TRBV5-1 to TRBJ2-2; D is possibly TRBD1 or TRBD2 (6 bases each). The CDR3 runs to 15 residues. Trimming cost V 4 bases and J 4 bases, with 14 bases left between them. CDR1 is SGHRS, CDR2 YFSETQ, per germline. The CDR3 DNA sequence: TGCGCCAGCAGCCGCGGGACACAGCCCACCGGGGAGCTGTTTTTT. Protein sequence: CASSRGTQPTGELFF.

The table lists this clonotype with a few counts. The chain couples TRBV30 to TRBJ2-5; D remains unclear. Trimming left V 0 bases short and J 4 bases short, with 12 bases between. This CDR3 has 14 amino acids. Germline V gene lookup returns CDR1 GTSNPN and CDR2 SVGIG (reference sequence). As DNA, the CDR3 is TGTGCCTGGAGTGTACTGAGGAGAAGAGAGACCCAGTACTTC. Its protein product is CAWSVLRRRETQYF.

This chain connects TRBV5-4 to TRBJ1-2; D is undetermined. The CDR3 runs 12 residues. CDR1 SGHNT and CDR2 YYREEE come from the germline V gene (reference sequence). V shed 4 bases and J shed 8 bases, with 12 bases lying between them. The CDR3 loop reads CASSPAGGGYTF. The CDR3, as DNA: TGTGCCAGCAGCCCAGCCGGCGGCGGCTACACCTTC.

This clonotype has at least ten counts. This sequence joins TRBV2 and TRBJ2-1, with 8 bases fitting TRBD1. Germline CDR1 and CDR2: SNHLY and FYNNEI. The CDR3 runs to 14 residues. J lost 7 bases, V lost 8 bases, and 10 bases had no gene match. The CDR3 sequence is CASARDRSYNEQFF. CDR3 nucleotides: TGTGCCAGCGCCCGGGACAGGTCTTATAATGAGCAGTTCTTC.

The chain joins TRBV30 to TRBJ1-4; TRBD1 matches at 9 bases. The CDR3 sequence is 16 residues long. Looked up from germline, CDR1 is GTSNPN and CDR2 is SVGIG (reference sequence). V shed 1 base and J 6 bases; nucleotides not matched to a gene: 9. The CDR3 DNA reads TGTGCCTGGAGTGCCCACCGACAGGGGGTATATGAAAAACTGTTTTTT. Translation gives CAWSAHRQGVYEKLFF.

In nucleotides, the CDR3 is TGTGCCAGCAGCTCCTGGACAGCGATGAACACTGAAGCTTTCTTT. It codes for CASSSWTAMNTEAFF. The V and J genes are TRBV7-8 and TRBJ1-1, with TRBD1 as a possible D gene (6 bases). Germline V lookup: CDR1 SGHVS, CDR2 FQNEAQ. V shed 4 bases and J shed 0 bases, with 12 bases lying between them. This CDR3 has 15 amino acids.